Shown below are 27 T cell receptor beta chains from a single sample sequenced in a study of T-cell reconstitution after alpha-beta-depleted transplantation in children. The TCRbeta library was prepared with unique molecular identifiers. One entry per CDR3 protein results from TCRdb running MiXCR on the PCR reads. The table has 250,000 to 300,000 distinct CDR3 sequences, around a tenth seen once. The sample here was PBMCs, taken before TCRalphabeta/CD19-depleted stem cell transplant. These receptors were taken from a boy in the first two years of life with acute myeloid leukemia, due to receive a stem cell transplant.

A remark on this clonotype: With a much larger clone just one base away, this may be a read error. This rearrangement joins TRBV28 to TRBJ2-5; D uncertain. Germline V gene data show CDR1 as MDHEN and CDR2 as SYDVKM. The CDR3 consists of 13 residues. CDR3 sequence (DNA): TGTGCCAGCAGAGAAGGGCGGCGAGAGACCCCGTACTTC. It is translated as CASREGRRETPYF.

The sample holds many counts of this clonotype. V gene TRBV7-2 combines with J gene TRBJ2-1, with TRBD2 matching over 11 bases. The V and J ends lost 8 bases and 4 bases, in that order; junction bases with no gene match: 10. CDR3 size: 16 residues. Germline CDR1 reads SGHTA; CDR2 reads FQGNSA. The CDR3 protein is CASLIAGGPSYNEQFF. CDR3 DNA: TGTGCCAGCCTAATAGCGGGGGGGCCTTCTTACAATGAGCAGTTCTTC.

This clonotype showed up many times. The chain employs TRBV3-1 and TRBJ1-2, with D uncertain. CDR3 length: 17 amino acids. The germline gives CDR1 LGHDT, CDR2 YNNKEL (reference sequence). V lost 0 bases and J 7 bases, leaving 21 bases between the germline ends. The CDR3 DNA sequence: TGTGCCAGCAGCCAAGATTCAAAGGCTAGTCAGAGTCGTGGCTACACCTTC. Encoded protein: CASSQDSKASQSRGYTF.

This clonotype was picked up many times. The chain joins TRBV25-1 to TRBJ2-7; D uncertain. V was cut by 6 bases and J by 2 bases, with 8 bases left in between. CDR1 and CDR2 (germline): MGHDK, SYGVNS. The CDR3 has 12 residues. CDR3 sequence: CASSHFTYEQYF. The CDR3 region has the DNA TGTGCCAGCAGCCACTTTACCTACGAGCAGTACTTC.

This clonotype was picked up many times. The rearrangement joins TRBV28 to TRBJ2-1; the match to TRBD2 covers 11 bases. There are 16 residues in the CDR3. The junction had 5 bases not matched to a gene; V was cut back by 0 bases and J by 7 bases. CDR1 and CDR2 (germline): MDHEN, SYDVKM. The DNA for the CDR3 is TGTGCCAGCAGTTTATGGGTTAGCGGGAGGGTAAATGAGCAGTTCTTC. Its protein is CASSLWVSGRVNEQFF.

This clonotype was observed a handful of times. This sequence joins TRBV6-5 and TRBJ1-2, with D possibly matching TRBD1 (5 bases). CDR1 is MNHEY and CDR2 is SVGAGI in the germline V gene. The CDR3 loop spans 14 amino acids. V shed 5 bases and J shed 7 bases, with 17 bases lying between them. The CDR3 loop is CASSQTVTGRGYTF. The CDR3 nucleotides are TGTGCCAGCAGTCAGACAGTTACTGGCCGTGGCTACACCTTC.

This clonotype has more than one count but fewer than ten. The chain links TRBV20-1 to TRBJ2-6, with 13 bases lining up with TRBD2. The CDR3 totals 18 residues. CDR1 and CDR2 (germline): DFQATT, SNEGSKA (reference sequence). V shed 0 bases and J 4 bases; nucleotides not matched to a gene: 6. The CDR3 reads CSARDTLAGGLGANVLTF. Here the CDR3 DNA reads TGCAGTGCTAGAGATACACTAGCGGGGGGGCTAGGGGCCAACGTCCTGACTTTC.

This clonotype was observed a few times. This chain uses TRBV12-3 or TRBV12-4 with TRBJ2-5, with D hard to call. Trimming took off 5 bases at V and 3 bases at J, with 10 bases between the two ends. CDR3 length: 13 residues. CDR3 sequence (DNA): TGTGCCAGCAGTCCCCGTGCCAAAGAGACCCAGTACTTC. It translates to CASSPRAKETQYF.

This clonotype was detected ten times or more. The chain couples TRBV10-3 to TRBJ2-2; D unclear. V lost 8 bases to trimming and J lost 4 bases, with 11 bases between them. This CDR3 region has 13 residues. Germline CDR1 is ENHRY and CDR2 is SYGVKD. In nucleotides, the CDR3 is TGTGCCATCGCGCTCCCCCTCACCGGGGAGCTGTTTTTT. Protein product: CAIALPLTGELFF.

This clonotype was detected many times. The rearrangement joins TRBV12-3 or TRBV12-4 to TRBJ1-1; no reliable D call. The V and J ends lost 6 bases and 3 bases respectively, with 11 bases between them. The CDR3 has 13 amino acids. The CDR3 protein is CASSPLGDTEAFF. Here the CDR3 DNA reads TGTGCCAGCAGCCCCCTCGGGGACACTGAAGCTTTCTTT.

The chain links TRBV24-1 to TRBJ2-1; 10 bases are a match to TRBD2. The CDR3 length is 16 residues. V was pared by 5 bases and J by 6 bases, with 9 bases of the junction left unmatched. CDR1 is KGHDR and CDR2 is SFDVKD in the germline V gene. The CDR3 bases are TGTGCCACCAGTGTAACCTCACTAGCGGGGCGCAATGAGCAGTTCTTC. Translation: CATSVTSLAGRNEQFF.

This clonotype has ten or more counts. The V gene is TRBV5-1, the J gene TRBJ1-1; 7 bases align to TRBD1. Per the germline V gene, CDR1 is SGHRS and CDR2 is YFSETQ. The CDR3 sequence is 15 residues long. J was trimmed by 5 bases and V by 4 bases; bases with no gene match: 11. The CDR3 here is CASSPGDSLGTEAFF. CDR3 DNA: TGCGCCAGCAGCCCTGGGGACAGCCTGGGGACTGAAGCTTTCTTT.

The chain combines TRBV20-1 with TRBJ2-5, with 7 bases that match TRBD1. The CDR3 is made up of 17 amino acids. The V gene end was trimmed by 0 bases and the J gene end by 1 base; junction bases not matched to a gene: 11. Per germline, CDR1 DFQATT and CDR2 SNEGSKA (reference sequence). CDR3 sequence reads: CSARDLRDRDPQETQYF. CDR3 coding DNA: TGCAGTGCTAGAGATCTCCGAGACAGGGACCCCCAAGAGACCCAGTACTTC.

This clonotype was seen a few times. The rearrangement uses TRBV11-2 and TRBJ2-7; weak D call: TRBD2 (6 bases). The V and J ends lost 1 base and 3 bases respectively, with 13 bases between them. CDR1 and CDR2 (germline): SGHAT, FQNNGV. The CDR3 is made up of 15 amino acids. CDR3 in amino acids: CASSLGYVGSYEQYF. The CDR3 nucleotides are TGTGCCAGCAGCTTAGGATACGTCGGGAGCTACGAGCAGTACTTC.

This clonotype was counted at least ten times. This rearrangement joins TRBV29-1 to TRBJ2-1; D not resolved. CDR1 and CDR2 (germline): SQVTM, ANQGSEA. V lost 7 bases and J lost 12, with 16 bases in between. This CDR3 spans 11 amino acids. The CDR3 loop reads CSASRAPRQFF. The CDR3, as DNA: TGCAGCGCCTCTCGGGCCCCGCGGCAGTTCTTC.

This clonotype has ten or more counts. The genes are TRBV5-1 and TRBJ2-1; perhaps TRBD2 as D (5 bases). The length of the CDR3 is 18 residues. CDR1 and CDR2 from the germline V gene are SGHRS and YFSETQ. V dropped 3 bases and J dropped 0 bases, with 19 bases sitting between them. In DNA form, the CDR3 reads TGCGCCAGCAGCTCGAAGCTCCTCAGCGGATACTCCTACAATGAGCAGTTCTTC. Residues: CASSSKLLSGYSYNEQFF.

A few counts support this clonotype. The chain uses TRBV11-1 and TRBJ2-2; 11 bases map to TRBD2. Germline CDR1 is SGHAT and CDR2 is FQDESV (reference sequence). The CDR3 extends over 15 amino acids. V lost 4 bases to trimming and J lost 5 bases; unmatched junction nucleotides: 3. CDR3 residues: CASSSGLAETGELFF. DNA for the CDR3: TGTGCCAGCAGCTCGGGACTAGCGGAAACCGGGGAGCTGTTTTTT.

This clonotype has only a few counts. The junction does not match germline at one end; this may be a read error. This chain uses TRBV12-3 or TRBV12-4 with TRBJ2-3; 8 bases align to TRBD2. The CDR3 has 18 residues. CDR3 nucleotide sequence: TGTGCCTGCAGTTTATCAGCGGGGGCAACCATTAGCACAGATACGCAGTATTTT. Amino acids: CACSLSAGATISTDTQYF.

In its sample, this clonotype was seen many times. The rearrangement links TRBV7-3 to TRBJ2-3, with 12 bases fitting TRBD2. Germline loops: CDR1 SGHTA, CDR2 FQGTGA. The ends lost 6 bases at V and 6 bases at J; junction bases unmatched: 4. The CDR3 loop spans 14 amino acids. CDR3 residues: CASRELAGGDTQYF. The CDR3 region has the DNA TGTGCCAGCAGGGAACTAGCGGGAGGCGATACGCAGTATTTT.

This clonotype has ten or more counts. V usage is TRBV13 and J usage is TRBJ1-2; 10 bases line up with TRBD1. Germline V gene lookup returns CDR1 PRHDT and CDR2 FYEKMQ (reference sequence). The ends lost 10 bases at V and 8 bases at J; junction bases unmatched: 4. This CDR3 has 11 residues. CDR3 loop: CATRTGGGYTF. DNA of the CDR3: TGTGCCACAAGGACAGGGGGAGGCTACACCTTC.

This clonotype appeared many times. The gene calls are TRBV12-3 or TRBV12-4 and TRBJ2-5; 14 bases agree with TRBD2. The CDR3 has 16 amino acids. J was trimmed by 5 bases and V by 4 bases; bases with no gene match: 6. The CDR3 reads CASSSLTSGRGETQYF. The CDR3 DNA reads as TGTGCCAGCAGTTCATTGACTAGCGGGAGGGGTGAGACCCAGTACTTC.

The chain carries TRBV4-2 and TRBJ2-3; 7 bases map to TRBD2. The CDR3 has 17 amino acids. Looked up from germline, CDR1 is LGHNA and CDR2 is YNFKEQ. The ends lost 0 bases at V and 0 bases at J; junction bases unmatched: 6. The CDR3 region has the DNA TGTGCCAGCAGCCAAGAACCCGGGGGGACTAGCACAGATACGCAGTATTTT. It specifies CASSQEPGGTSTDTQYF.

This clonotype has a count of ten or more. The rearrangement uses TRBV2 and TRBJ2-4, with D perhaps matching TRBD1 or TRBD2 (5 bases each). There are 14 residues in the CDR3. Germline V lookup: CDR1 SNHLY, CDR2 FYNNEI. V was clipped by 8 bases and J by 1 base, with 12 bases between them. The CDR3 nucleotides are TGTGCCAGCTCGGTGGGGGAGGCCAAAAACATTCAGTACTTC. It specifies CASSVGEAKNIQYF. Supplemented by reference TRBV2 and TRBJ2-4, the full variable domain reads EPEVTQTPSHQVTQMGQEVILRCVPISNHLYFYWYRQILGQKVEFLVSFYNNEISEKSEIFDDQFSVERPDGSNFTLKIRSTKLEDSAMYFCASSVGEAKNIQYFGAGTRLSVL.

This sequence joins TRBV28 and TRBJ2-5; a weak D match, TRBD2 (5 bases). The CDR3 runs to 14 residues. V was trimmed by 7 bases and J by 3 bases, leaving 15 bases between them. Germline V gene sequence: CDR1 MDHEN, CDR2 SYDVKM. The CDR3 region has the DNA TGTGCCAGCATCCAATGGAGAGGGAAAGAGACCCAGTACTTC. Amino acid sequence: CASIQWRGKETQYF.

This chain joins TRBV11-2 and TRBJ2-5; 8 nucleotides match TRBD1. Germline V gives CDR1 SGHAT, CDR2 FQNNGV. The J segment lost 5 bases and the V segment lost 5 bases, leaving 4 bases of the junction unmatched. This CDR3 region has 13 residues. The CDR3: CASSQDRVETQYF. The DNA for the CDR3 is TGTGCCAGCAGCCAGGACAGGGTTGAGACCCAGTACTTC.

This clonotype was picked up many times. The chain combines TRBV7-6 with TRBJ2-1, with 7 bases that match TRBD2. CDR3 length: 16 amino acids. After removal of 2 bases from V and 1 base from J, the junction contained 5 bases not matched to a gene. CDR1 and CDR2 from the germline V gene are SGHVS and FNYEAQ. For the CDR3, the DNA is TGTGCCAGCAGCTTAATCACAGCGGGGTCCTACAATGAGCAGTTCTTC. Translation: CASSLITAGSYNEQFF.

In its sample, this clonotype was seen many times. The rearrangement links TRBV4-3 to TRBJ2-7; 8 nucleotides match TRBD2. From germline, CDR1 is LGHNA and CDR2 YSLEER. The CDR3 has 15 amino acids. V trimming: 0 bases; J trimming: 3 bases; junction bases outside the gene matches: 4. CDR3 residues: CASSQDSGAYYEQYF. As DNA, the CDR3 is TGCGCCAGCAGCCAAGATAGCGGGGCCTACTACGAGCAGTACTTC.